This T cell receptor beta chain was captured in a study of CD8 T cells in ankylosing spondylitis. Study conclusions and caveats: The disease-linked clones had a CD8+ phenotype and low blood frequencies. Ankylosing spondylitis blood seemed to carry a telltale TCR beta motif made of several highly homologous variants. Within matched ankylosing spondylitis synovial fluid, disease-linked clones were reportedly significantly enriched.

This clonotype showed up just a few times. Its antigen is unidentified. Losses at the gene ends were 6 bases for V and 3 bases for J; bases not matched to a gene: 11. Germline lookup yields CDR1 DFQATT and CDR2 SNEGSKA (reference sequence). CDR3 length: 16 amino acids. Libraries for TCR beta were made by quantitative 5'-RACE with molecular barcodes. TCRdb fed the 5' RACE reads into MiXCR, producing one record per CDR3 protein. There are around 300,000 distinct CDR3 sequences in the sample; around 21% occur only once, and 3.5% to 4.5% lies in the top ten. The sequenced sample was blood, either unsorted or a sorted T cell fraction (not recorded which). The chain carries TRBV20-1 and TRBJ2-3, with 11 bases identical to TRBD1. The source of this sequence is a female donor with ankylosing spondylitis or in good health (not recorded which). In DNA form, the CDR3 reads TGCAGTGCCCACACCCGGGACAGGGGGTGGACAGATACGCAGTATTTT. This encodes CSAHTRDRGWTDTQYF.